This is a list of T cell receptor beta chains from one sample in a study of cytomegalovirus exposure and HLA in healthy donors. Profiled with immunoSEQ multiplex PCR; TCRdb holds only in-frame clones, not every one. The table has about 160,000 clones, roughly 75% seen once. The sample consisted of PBMCs. Receptor source: a female donor in good health and CMV-seronegative. Both conserved end residues are part of each CDR3. A D gene is named only where the DNA matches it firmly. Expanded clones are given a class, and other clones once, few, many or no size at all.

V: TRBV2
J: TRBJ1-1
length: 15
size: .
D: .
DNA: TGTGCCAGTGTTCCCACAGGGTTGGGGAACACTGAAGCTTTCTTT
CDR3: CASVPTGLGNTEAFF

V: TRBV5-1
J: TRBJ1-4
length: 17
size: .
D: .
DNA: TGCGCCAGCAGCCCCTTCCCGACAGGTGCAACTAATGAAAAACTGTTTTTT
CDR3: CASSPFPTGATNEKLFF

V: TRBV9
J: TRBJ2-3
length: 12
size: .
D: .
DNA: TGTGCCAGCAGCGTAGCGGACGGGAGAGGGAATTTT
CDR3: CASSVADGRGNF

V: TRBV5-1
J: TRBJ2-4
length: 14
size: .
D: .
DNA: TGCGCCAGCAGCTTGGATGCGACCAAAAACATTCAGTACTTC
CDR3: CASSLDATKNIQYF

V: TRBV4-3
J: TRBJ1-2
length: 14
size: once
D: .
DNA: TGCGCCAGCAGCCAAGCCGGGACATCGTATGGCTACACCTTC
CDR3: CASSQAGTSYGYTF

V: TRBV7-2
J: TRBJ2-5
length: 16
size: .
D: TRBD2
DNA: TGTGCCAGCAGCTTAGCGCAGACTAGCGGCCAAGAGACCCAGTACTTC
CDR3: CASSLAQTSGQETQYF

V: TRBV6-6
J: TRBJ2-3
length: 14
size: few
D: TRBD2
DNA: TGTGCCAGCAGGACTAGCGGGAGGACAGATACGCAGTATTTT
CDR3: CASRTSGRTDTQYF

V: TRBV14
J: TRBJ1-3
length: 14
size: few
D: .
DNA: TGTGCCAGCAGCGCTCACGGAGGGGAGGACACCATATATTTT
CDR3: CASSAHGGEDTIYF

V: TRBV19
J: TRBJ2-7
length: 16
size: .
D: TRBD1
DNA: TGTGCCAGTAGTCCTGGGACAGGGATGGCTTCCTACGAGCAGTACTTC
CDR3: CASSPGTGMASYEQYF

V: TRBV7-9
J: TRBJ1-1
length: 14
size: .
D: .
DNA: TGTGCCAGCAGCCCAAGGGGCGAAGTGAGTGAAGCTTTCTTT
CDR3: CASSPRGEVSEAFF

V: TRBV13
J: TRBJ2-7
length: 14
size: .
D: TRBD2
DNA: TGTGCCAGCAGCTCATCTAGCGGAACCTACGAGCAGTACTTC
CDR3: CASSSSSGTYEQYF

V: TRBV2
J: TRBJ2-6
length: 14
size: .
D: .
DNA: TGTGCCAGCGAGGCAGCCTCTGGGGCCAACGTCCTGACTTTC
CDR3: CASEAASGANVLTF

V: TRBV4-3
J: TRBJ2-3
length: 14
size: .
D: TRBD2
DNA: TGCGCCAGCAGCCAAGGACTAGCGGGAGATACGCAGTATTTT
CDR3: CASSQGLAGDTQYF

V: TRBV25-1
J: TRBJ1-2
length: 15
size: .
D: TRBD1
DNA: TGTGCCAGCAGTGAACCGGCAGGGGGCGGCACCGGCTACACCTTC
CDR3: CASSEPAGGGTGYTF

V: TRBV28
J: TRBJ2-7
length: 12
size: once
D: TRBD2
DNA: TGTGCCAGCAGTCGAGGGAGGGCCGAGCAGTACTTC
CDR3: CASSRGRAEQYF

V: TRBV18
J: TRBJ1-2
length: 13
size: .
D: .
DNA: TGTGCCAGCTCACCTGGGGGGGACTATGGCTACACCTTC
CDR3: CASSPGGDYGYTF

V: TRBV30
J: TRBJ1-4
length: 16
size: .
D: TRBD1
DNA: TGTGCCTGGAGTGTAGGCCCGGACAGGAAGGATGAAAAACTGTTTTTT
CDR3: CAWSVGPDRKDEKLFF